A single sample gave rise to the 15 T cell receptor beta chains below, sequenced in a study of CD8 T cells in Susac syndrome (dated by TCRdb to about 2019). The library came from the immunoSEQ multiplex PCR assay. RNA was extracted using the RNeasy kit, and roughly 0.45 to 1 ug of the RNA was reverse transcribed with random hexamers. TCRdb applied fastp at Q25 and MiXCR to the public reads, then kept only in-frame beta chains. CDR3 protein sequences are deduplicated, and each keeps its most common genes and DNA. The sample profile shows fewer than 80,000 distinct CDR3 sequences; roughly 94% of them were found once. Clones ranked in the top ten supply 0.45% to 0.65% of the sample. The sample was CD8+ T cells from PBMCs. Every receptor here comes from a human donor with multiple sclerosis.

The chain recombines TRBV5-1 with TRBJ1-1; TRBD1 agrees at 7 bases. Germline loops: CDR1 SGHRS, CDR2 YFSETQ. The V and J ends lost 3 bases and 3 bases, in that order; junction bases with no gene match: 5. The CDR3 totals 14 residues. CDR3 amino acids: CASSYNTGDTEAFF. The CDR3 DNA follows: TGCGCCAGCAGCTACAACACAGGGGACACTGAAGCTTTCTTT.

This chain uses TRBV27 with TRBJ2-2, with TRBD2 identical over 9 bases. From germline, CDR1 is MNHEY and CDR2 SMNVEV (reference sequence). Germline trimming cut 5 bases from V and 5 bases from J; bases unmatched to any gene: 9. The CDR3 length is 16 residues. The CDR3, as DNA: TGTGCCAGCAGTCCCTCTCGCGGGGGGGTTACCGGGGAGCTGTTTTTT. It translates to CASSPSRGGVTGELFF.

The chain recombines TRBV27 with TRBJ1-3, with D uncertain. The CDR3 totals 17 residues. CDR1 is MNHEY, CDR2 SMNVEV, per germline (reference sequence). V gave up 6 bases and J gave up 0 bases, with 18 bases separating them. This CDR3 reads CASSKSPGRVSGNTIYF. Here the CDR3 DNA reads TGTGCCAGCAGCAAAAGCCCCGGACGAGTCTCTGGAAACACCATATATTTT.

V gene TRBV29-1 combines with J gene TRBJ2-1, with a weak D call TRBD1 (7 bases). This CDR3 comprises 13 residues. Germline assignment: CDR1 SQVTM and CDR2 ANQGSEA. Between the trimmed V and J ends, which lost 8 bases and 0 bases, there was a span of 11 bases. In DNA form, the CDR3 reads TGCAGCTCAGGGGGGCTCTCCTACAATGAGCAGTTCTTC. It encodes CSSGGLSYNEQFF.

The chain's CDR3 is CASSQTTSGTYEQYF. For the CDR3, the DNA is TGTGCCAGCAGCCAGACGACTAGCGGGACCTACGAGCAGTACTTC. The V gene is TRBV4-2, the J gene TRBJ2-7; 11 bases match TRBD2. The CDR3 contains 15 residues. Germline-derived CDR1 and CDR2 are LGHNA and YNFKEQ. Trimming removed 3 bases from V and 2 bases from J; junction bases left unmatched: 3.

CDR3 in DNA: TGTGCCAGCAGCTTTAGCGGGGCCATCTTCTCCTACGAGCAGTACTTC. Its translation is CASSFSGAIFSYEQYF. This chain joins TRBV11-2 and TRBJ2-7; 8 bases match TRBD2. The CDR3 length is 16 residues. Germline V gene lookup returns CDR1 SGHAT and CDR2 FQNNGV. V shed 3 bases, J shed 0 bases, and the junction held 7 bases outside the gene matches.

The rearrangement joins TRBV6-5 to TRBJ2-5, with a weak D call TRBD1 (5 bases). With 4 bases removed from V and 1 base from J, the gap between germline ends came to 16 bases. The CDR3 consists of 16 residues. Germline V gene lookup returns CDR1 MNHEY and CDR2 SVGAGI. Here the CDR3 reads CASSSPTEAIQETQYF. CDR3 nucleotide sequence: TGTGCCAGCAGTTCCCCGACAGAGGCGATCCAAGAGACCCAGTACTTC.

Written as DNA, the CDR3 is TGTGCCAGCAGCCCGCCGACTAGCGGGATAGATGAGCAGTTCTTC. Translated: CASSPPTSGIDEQFF. The chain combines TRBV3-1 with TRBJ2-1; 11 nucleotides align to TRBD2. The CDR3 runs to 15 residues. CDR1 and CDR2 from the germline V gene are LGHDT and YNNKEL (reference sequence). The J segment lost 8 bases and the V segment lost 4 bases, leaving 7 bases of the junction unmatched.

This sequence joins TRBV3-1 and TRBJ1-1; D ambiguous. The CDR3 runs to 15 residues. CDR1 and CDR2 from the germline V gene are LGHDT and YNNKEL (reference sequence). Trimming left V 4 bases short and J 0 bases short, with 12 bases between. The CDR3 region is CASSLTDGLNTEAFF. Written as DNA, the CDR3 is TGTGCCAGCAGCCTAACGGACGGCTTGAACACTGAAGCTTTCTTT.

This clonotype was seen only once. This rearrangement joins TRBV14 to TRBJ2-1; D possibly corresponds to TRBD2 (5 bases). This CDR3 is 13 amino acids long. The V gene's germline CDR1 is SGHDN and CDR2 FVKESK. V lost 1 base and J 7 bases, leaving 8 bases between the germline ends. The CDR3 DNA reads as TGTGCCAGCAGCCAAGCGCCGGGAAATGAGCAGTTCTTC. This encodes CASSQAPGNEQFF.

Only one count was recorded for this clonotype. The rearrangement joins TRBV6-4 to TRBJ2-3, with 11 bases matching TRBD2. V lost 0 bases and J lost 3; bases outside the gene matches: 2. CDR3 length equals 16 residues. Germline V gene sequence: CDR1 MRHNA, CDR2 SNTAGT. The CDR3 DNA is TGTGCCAGCAGTGACTCGACTAGCGGGGAGACAGATACGCAGTATTTT. Translating it yields CASSDSTSGETDTQYF.

The chain carries TRBV20-1 and TRBJ2-7; unclear D gene. Deletions cut 6 bases from V and 2 bases from J, with 14 bases between. The germline V gene has CDR1 DFQATT and CDR2 SNEGSKA (reference sequence). The CDR3 runs 13 residues. CDR3 coding DNA: TGCAGTGCGCCTTCCACAGTGCCCTACGAGCAGTACTTC. As protein: CSAPSTVPYEQYF.

The genes are TRBV18 and TRBJ2-7; tentative D call: TRBD1 (5 bases). Trimming removed 0 bases at V and 2 bases at J, with 8 bases between. The CDR3 has 14 amino acids. Germline V CDR1 and CDR2: KGHSH, LQKENI. The CDR3 bases are TGTGCCAGCTCACCACCATACAGGACCTACGAGCAGTACTTC. Translated: CASSPPYRTYEQYF.

This clonotype has only a few counts. V gene TRBV29-1 combines with J gene TRBJ2-7; D is possibly TRBD1 or TRBD2 (5 bases each). V shed 4 bases and J shed 4 bases, with 11 bases lying between them. This CDR3 has 12 amino acids. Germline V lookup: CDR1 SQVTM, CDR2 ANQGSEA. CDR3 coding DNA: TGCAGCGTTGTCGGGGCTTCATACGAGCAGTACTTC. Translation gives CSVVGASYEQYF.

Written as DNA, the CDR3 is TGTGCCAGCAGTGCGGGACAGGGAGAGTACTACGAGCAGTACTTC. It translates to CASSAGQGEYYEQYF. This sequence joins TRBV6-6 and TRBJ2-7; TRBD1 matches at 9 bases. This CDR3 is 15 amino acids long. Germline V gene data show CDR1 as MNHNY and CDR2 as SVGAGI (reference sequence). Trimming at V came to 5 bases and at J to 3 bases, leaving 8 bases not matched to a gene.